The rows below give T cell receptor beta chains drawn from one sample of a study of blood T cell repertoires in COVID-19. TCRdb keeps only in-frame clones here, not all; method: immunoSEQ multiplex PCR. Here the sample spans approximately 180,000 clones, roughly nine tenths being singletons. Sequencing was performed on PBMCs or T cells enriched from blood (not recorded which). The source is a woman between 35 and 50 years old with acute COVID-19. Both conserved end residues are part of each CDR3. Fields, in order: D gene, V gene, clone size, J gene, CDR3 protein, CDR3 DNA. The D gene is left open where the match is weak. Not all rows give a size; the values are once, few, many and, for expanded clones, a class.

>TRBD1|TRBV4-3|.|TRBJ2-7
CASSQEGQGSYEQYF
TGCGCCAGCAGCCAAGAGGGACAGGGGTCCTACGAGCAGTACTTC
>.|TRBV5-1|.|TRBJ1-4
CASSLSSTNEKLFF
TGCGCCAGCAGCTTGTCTTCAACTAATGAAAAACTGTTTTTT
>TRBD2|TRBV27|.|TRBJ2-4
CASSPSSGGQNIQYF
TGTGCCAGCAGTCCCTCTAGCGGGGGGCAAAACATTCAGTACTTC
>.|TRBV27|.|TRBJ2-7
CASSLGPISSYEQYF
TGTGCCAGCAGTTTAGGGCCCATAAGCTCCTACGAGCAGTACTTC
>TRBD1|TRBV6-2/TRBV6-3|.|TRBJ1-5
CASSYGTGRQPQHF
TGTGCCAGCAGTTACGGGACAGGGAGGCAGCCCCAGCATTTT
>.|TRBV5-4|.|TRBJ2-3
CASSSGWSTDTQYF
TGTGCCAGCAGCTCAGGGTGGAGCACAGATACGCAGTATTTT
>TRBD1|TRBV9|few|TRBJ1-6
CASSGNGVSWDSYNSPLHF
TGTGCCAGCAGCGGCAACGGCGTTTCCTGGGACAGCTATAATTCACCCCTCCACTTT
>.|TRBV2|.|TRBJ1-6
CASNPRRASGNSPLHF
TGTGCCAGCAACCCTCGCAGGGCCTCCGGTAATTCACCCCTCCACTTT
>TRBD1|TRBV6-5|.|TRBJ1-2
CASTRQGGFDGYTF
TGTGCCAGCACCCGTCAGGGGGGCTTTGATGGCTACACCTTC
>.|TRBV7-6|.|TRBJ2-1
CASSLYSANSYNEQFF
TGTGCCAGCAGCTTATATTCCGCTAACTCCTACAATGAGCAGTTCTTC
>TRBD1|TRBV29-1|.|TRBJ2-1
CSVGPGGTGYNEQFF
TGCAGCGTTGGCCCCGGGGGGACAGGGTACAATGAGCAGTTCTTC
>TRBD2|TRBV4-1|.|TRBJ2-3
CASSYGLAGAPPPRDTQYF
TGCGCCAGCAGCTACGGACTAGCGGGGGCGCCTCCCCCACGGGATACGCAGTATTTT
>.|TRBV5-6|.|TRBJ1-2
CASSLDQGAYGYTF
TGTGCCAGCAGCTTGGATCAGGGTGCCTATGGCTACACCTTC